The present T cell receptor (beta chain) was sequenced within a study of lymphopenia after photon versus proton radiotherapy. Notes on the study in general: Only patients who died were analyzed for survival; proton advantage is unproven. Relative stability marked proton patients; photon patients lost diversity and naive cells.

Germline assignment: CDR1 LNHNV and CDR2 YYDKDF (reference sequence). The CDR3 runs 18 residues. Between the trimmed V and J ends, which lost 2 bases and 0 bases, there was a span of 16 bases. The assay was immunoSEQ multiplex PCR, and TCRdb's table has in-frame clones only and misses some. The table lists approximately 170,000 clones, roughly nine tenths of them singletons. Of note for this clone: What it binds is not known.

This sequence was found in a middle-aged man with gastric cancer. The specimen comprised peripheral blood, sampled from a patient treated with photon-based radiotherapy. This sequence joins TRBV15 and TRBJ1-4; D remains ambiguous. The CDR3 coding sequence is TGTGCCACCAGCAGATCGTCAGTGGCGGCACCAACTAATGAAAAACTGTTTTTT. Protein: CATSRSSVAAPTNEKLFF.